The entry that follows covers one T cell receptor (beta chain) sequence. Its matching antigen is unknown. The sample contains more than one DNA sequence encoding this CDR3. This record comes from a study of shared clonotypes between healthy human individuals. Overall study findings and caveats: Lower generation probabilities were found for non-shared clonotypes than for those shared by all four donors.

Naivety among CD8 cells was defined by CD45RO negativity and positive CCR7 selection, thereby excluding terminally differentiated effector memory CD45RA+ cells. The study enrolled healthy HIV-negative adults without recent acute infections or vaccinations as donors. Per germline, CDR1 MNHEY and CDR2 SVGAGI. The CDR3 sequence is 15 residues long. The junction had 2 bases not matched to a gene; V was cut back by 0 bases and J by 3 bases. Running of the assay took place at deep level. Assay: immunoSEQ multiplex PCR; the TCRdb copy retains only in-frame clones and omits some. Of around 1,900,000 clones detected, approximately 92% appear once; the ten largest clones hold over 1.5%.

The rearrangement links TRBV6-5 to TRBJ1-2; the match to TRBD1 covers 9 bases. The source material was naive CD8+ T cells from PBMCs. This receptor was identified in a man younger than 35 in good health. Some clones in this sample may be carry-over from other donors' samples. CDR3 coding DNA: TGTGCCAGCAGTTACTCGGGACAGGGCCACTATGGCTACACCTTC. The encoded protein is CASSYSGQGHYGYTF.